A single sample is the source of the 7 T cell receptor beta chains below, sequenced in a study of CD8+ T cells in alopecia areata. cDNA prepared by RNA extraction and subsequent reverse transcription served as the template for sequencing. The method was immunoSEQ multiplex PCR; TCRdb's version includes in-frame clones alone and lacks a portion of them. The sample records about 110,000 clones, roughly three fifths being singletons. The treatment denotes: oral pan-JAK inhibitor, 5-10 mg twice daily. Sequencing used CD8+ T cells sorted from blood, obtained at week 24, from a patient treated with tofacitinib. All receptors derive from a human donor with alopecia areata.

The gene calls are TRBV6-5 and TRBJ2-7; 8 nucleotides agree with TRBD1. Germline trimming cut 0 bases from V and 4 bases from J; bases unmatched to any gene: 5. CDR3 size: 15 residues. In germline, CDR1 is MNHEY, CDR2 SVGAGI. CDR3 DNA sequence: TGTGCCAGCAGTTACTCTTTGGACAGGGTTTACGAGCAGTACTTC. Translating it yields CASSYSLDRVYEQYF.

The chain uses TRBV27 and TRBJ1-1; 9 nucleotides match TRBD1. The CDR3 contains 13 residues. In germline, CDR1 is MNHEY, CDR2 SMNVEV (reference sequence). The ends lost 8 bases at V and 5 bases at J; junction bases unmatched: 6. The CDR3 DNA follows: TGTGCCAGCGGTACGGGACAGGGAACTGAAGCTTTCTTT. Its protein is CASGTGQGTEAFF.

This clone was seen ten or more times. The chain is built from TRBV6-5 and TRBJ1-3; no clear D. The V and J ends lost 5 bases and 4 bases respectively, with 15 bases between them. CDR3 length: 15 amino acids. The germline V gene has CDR1 MNHEY and CDR2 SVGAGI. The CDR3 DNA reads TGTGCCAGCAGTGGTACATCGGAGGGCGGAAACACCATATATTTT. Its translation is CASSGTSEGGNTIYF.

The rearrangement joins TRBV7-2 to TRBJ2-7; D is unclear. Per germline, CDR1 SGHTA and CDR2 FQGNSA. V gave up 4 bases and J gave up 7 bases, with 14 bases separating them. The CDR3 is 13 amino acids. The CDR3 protein is CASSSAVRSEQYF. In DNA form, the CDR3 reads TGTGCCAGCAGCTCGGCGGTCCGTTCGGAGCAGTACTTC.

The chain links TRBV29-1 to TRBJ2-7; tentatively, D is TRBD2 (6 bases). CDR1 SQVTM and CDR2 ANQGSEA come from the germline V gene. The CDR3 contains 12 residues. V was trimmed by 6 bases and J by 3 bases, leaving 12 bases between them. CDR3 sequence reads: CSVHAGIYEQYF. CDR3 sequence (DNA): TGCAGCGTGCATGCGGGAATCTACGAGCAGTACTTC.

V and J are TRBV9 and TRBJ1-6; unclear D gene. The CDR3 length is 15 residues. Germline-derived CDR1 and CDR2 are SGDLS and YYNGEE. Trimming took 0 bases from V and 0 from J, leaving 4 bases between them. In nucleotides, the CDR3 is TGTGCCAGCAGCGTAGGGGGCTCCTATAATTCACCCCTCCACTTT. Residues: CASSVGGSYNSPLHF.

A word on this clone: Other DNA variants within this sample encode the same CDR3. The rearrangement joins TRBV5-1 to TRBJ1-1; D may be TRBD1 (5 bases). The CDR3 spans 13 residues. V lost 2 bases, J lost 1 base, and 6 bases lay in between. Per germline, CDR1 SGHRS and CDR2 YFSETQ. The CDR3 loop reads CASSLDRNTEAFF. CDR3 sequence (DNA): TGCGCCAGCAGCTTAGACAGGAACACTGAAGCTTTCTTT.